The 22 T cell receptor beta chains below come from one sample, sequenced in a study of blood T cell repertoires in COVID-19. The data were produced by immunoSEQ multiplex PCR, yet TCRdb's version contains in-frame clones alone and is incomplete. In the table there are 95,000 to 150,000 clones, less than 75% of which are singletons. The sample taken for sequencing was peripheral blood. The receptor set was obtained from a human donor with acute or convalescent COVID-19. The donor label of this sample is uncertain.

The CDR3 is CATSDTGQNEKLFF. CDR3 in DNA: TGTGCCACCAGTGACACGGGACAGAATGAAAAACTGTTTTTT. This chain uses TRBV24-1 with TRBJ1-4; 7 bases align to TRBD1. Germline CDR1 reads KGHDR; CDR2 reads SFDVKD. This CDR3 spans 14 amino acids. Trimming at V came to 4 bases and at J to 5 bases, leaving 3 bases not matched to a gene.

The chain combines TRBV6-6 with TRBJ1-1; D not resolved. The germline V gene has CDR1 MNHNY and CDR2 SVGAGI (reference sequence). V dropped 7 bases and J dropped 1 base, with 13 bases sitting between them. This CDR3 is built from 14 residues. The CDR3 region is CASTPLRENTEAFF. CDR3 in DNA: TGTGCCAGCACCCCGTTGAGGGAGAACACTGAAGCTTTCTTT.

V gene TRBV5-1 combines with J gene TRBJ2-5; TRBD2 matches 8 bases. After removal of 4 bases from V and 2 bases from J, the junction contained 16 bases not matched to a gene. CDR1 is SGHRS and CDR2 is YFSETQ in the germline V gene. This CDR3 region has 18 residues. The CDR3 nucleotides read TGCGCCAGCAGCCCCCGTGCGATCCAGCGGGGGTATCAAGAGACCCAGTACTTC. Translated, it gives CASSPRAIQRGYQETQYF.

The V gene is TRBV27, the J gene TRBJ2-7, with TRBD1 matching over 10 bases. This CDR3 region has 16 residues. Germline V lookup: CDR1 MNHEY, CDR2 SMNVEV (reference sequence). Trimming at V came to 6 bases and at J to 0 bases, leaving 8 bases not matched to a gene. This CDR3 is CASRAPGTGDSYEQYF. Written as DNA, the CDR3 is TGTGCCAGCAGAGCACCCGGGACAGGGGACTCCTACGAGCAGTACTTC.

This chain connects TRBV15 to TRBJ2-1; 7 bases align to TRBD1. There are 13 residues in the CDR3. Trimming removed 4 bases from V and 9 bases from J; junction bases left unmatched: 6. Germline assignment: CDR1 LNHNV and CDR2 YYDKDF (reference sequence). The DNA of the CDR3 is TGTGCCACCAGCATGGGACAGAGGATTGAGCAGTTCTTC. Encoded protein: CATSMGQRIEQFF.

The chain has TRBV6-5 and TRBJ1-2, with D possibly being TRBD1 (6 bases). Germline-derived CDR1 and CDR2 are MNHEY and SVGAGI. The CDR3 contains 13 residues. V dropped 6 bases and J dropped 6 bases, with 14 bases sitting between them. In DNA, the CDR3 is TGTGCCAGCAGCACTCGGGCAGGGGATGGCTACACCTTC. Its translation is CASSTRAGDGYTF.

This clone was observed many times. The DNA for the CDR3 is TGTGCCAGCAGCCAAGTTCAGATGAGTCAGGTGTTCTTC. Protein product: CASSQVQMSQVFF. The genes are TRBV3-1 (or the pseudogene TRBV3-2) and TRBJ2-1; D call uncertain. The germline gives CDR1 LGHDT, CDR2 YNNKEL (reference sequence). Trimming removed 1 base from V and 15 bases from J, with 16 bases in between. There are 13 residues in the CDR3.

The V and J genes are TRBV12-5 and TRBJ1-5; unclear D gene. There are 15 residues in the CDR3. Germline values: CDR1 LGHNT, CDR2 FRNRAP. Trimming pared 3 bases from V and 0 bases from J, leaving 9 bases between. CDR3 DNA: TGTGCTAGTGGTTTAGGCCGAGGTAGCAATCAGCCCCAGCATTTT. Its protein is CASGLGRGSNQPQHF. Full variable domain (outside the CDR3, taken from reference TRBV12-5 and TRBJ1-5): DARVTQTPRHKVTEMGQEVTMRCQPILGHNTVFWYRQTMMQGLELLAYFRNRAPLDDSGMPKDRFSAEMPDATLATLKIQPSEPRDSAVYFCASGLGRGSNQPQHFGDGTRLSIL.

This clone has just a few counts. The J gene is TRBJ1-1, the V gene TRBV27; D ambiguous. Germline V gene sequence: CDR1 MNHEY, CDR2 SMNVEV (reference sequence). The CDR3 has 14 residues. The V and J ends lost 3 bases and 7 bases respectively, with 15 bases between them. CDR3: CASSLRREGNEAFF. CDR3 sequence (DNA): TGTGCCAGCAGTTTGCGACGAGAGGGAAATGAAGCTTTCTTT.

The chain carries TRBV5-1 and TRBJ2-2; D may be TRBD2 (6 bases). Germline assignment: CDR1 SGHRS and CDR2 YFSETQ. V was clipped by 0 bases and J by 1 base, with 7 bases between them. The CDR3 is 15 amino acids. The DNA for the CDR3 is TGCGCCAGCAGCTTGGCAGCGGGGAACACCGGGGAGCTGTTTTTT. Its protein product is CASSLAAGNTGELFF.

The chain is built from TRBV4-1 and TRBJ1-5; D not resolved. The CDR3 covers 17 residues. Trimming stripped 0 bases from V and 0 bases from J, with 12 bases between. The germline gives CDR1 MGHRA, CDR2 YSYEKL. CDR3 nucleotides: TGCGCCAGCAGCCAAGAGGCGGGGTCTTATAGCAATCAGCCCCAGCATTTT. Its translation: CASSQEAGSYSNQPQHF.

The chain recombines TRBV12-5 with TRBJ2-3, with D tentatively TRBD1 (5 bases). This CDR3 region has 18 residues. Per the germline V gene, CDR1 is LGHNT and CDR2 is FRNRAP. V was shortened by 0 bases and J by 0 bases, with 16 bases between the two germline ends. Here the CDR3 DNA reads TGTGCTAGTGGTTTGGTACTGGACGGACAAACTAGCACAGATACGCAGTATTTT. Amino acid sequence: CASGLVLDGQTSTDTQYF.

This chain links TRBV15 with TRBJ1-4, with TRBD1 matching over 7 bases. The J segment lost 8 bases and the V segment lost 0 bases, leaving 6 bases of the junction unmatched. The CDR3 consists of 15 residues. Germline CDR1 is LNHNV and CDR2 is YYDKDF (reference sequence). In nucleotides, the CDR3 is TGTGCCACCAGCAGAGAGGTACAGGGGTACGAAAAACTGTTTTTT. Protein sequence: CATSREVQGYEKLFF.

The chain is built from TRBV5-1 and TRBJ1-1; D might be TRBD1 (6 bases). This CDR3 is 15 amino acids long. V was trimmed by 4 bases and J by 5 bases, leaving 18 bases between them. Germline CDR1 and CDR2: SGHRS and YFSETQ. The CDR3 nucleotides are TGCGCCAGCAGCGACTTTGCAGGGGTGGGAACTGAAGCTTTCTTT. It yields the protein CASSDFAGVGTEAFF.

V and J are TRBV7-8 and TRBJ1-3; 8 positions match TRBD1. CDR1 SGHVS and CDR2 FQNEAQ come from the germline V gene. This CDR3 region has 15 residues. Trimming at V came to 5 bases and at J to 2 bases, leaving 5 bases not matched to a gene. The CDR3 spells CASSVTTGAGNTIYF. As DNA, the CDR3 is TGTGCCAGCAGCGTAACGACAGGGGCTGGAAACACCATATATTTT. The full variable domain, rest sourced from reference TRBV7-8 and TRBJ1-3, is GAGVSQSPRYKVAKRGQDVALRCDPISGHVSLFWYQQALGQGPEFLTYFQNEAQLDKSGLPSDRFFAERPEGSVSTLKIQRTQQEDSAVYLCASSVTTGAGNTIYFGEGSWLTVV.

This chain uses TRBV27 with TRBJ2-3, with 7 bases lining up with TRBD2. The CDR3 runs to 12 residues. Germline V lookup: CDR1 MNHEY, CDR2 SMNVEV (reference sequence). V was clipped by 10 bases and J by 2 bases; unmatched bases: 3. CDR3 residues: CATRDYTDTQYF. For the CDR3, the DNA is TGTGCCACCAGGGACTACACAGATACGCAGTATTTT.

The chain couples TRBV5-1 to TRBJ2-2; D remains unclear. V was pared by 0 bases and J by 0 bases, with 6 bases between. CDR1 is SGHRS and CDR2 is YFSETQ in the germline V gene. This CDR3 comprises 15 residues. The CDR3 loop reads CASSLGLSNTGELFF. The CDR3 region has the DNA TGCGCCAGCAGCTTGGGGCTTTCGAACACCGGGGAGCTGTTTTTT. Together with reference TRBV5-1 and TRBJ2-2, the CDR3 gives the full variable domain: KAGVTQTPRYLIKTRGQQVTLSCSPISGHRSVSWYQQTPGQGLQFLFEYFSETQRNKGNFPGRFSGRQFSNSRSEMNVSTLELGDSALYLCASSLGLSNTGELFFGEGSRLTVL.

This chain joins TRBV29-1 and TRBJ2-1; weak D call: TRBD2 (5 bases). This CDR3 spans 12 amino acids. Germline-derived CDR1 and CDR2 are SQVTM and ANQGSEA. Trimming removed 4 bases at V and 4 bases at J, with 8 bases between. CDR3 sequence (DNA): TGCAGCGTTGGGGAGATATACAATGAGCAGTTCTTC. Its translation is CSVGEIYNEQFF.

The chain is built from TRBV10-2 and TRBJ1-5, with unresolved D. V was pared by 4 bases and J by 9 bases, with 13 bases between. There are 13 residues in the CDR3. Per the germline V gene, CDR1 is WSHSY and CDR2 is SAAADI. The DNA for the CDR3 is TGCGCCAGCAGTGCCCCCGGGGTGGGGCCCCAGCATTTT. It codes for CASSAPGVGPQHF.

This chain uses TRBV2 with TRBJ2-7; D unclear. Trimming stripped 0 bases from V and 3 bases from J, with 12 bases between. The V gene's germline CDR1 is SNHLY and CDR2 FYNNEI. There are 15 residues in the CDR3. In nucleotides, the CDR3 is TGTGCCAGCAGTGAAGCGCTACCGGTGCACTACGAGCAGTACTTC. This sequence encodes CASSEALPVHYEQYF. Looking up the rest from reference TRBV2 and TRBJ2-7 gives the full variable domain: EPEVTQTPSHQVTQMGQEVILRCVPISNHLYFYWYRQILGQKVEFLVSFYNNEISEKSEIFDDQFSVERPDGSNFTLKIRSTKLEDSAMYFCASSEALPVHYEQYFGPGTRLTVT.

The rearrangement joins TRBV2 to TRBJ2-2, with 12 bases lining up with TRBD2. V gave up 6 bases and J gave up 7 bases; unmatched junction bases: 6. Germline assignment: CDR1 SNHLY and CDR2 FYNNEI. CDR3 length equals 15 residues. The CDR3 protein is CASRRTSGAFGELFF. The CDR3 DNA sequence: TGTGCCAGCAGGCGGACTAGCGGGGCCTTCGGGGAGCTGTTTTTT.

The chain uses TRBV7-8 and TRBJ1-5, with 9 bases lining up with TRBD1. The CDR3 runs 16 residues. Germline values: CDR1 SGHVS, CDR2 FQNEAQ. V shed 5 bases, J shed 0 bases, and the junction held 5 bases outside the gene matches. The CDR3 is CASSTHRGHSNQPQHF. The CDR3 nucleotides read TGTGCCAGCAGCACTCACAGGGGGCATAGCAATCAGCCCCAGCATTTT.